Following are 24 T cell receptor beta chains from one sample sequenced in a study of graft-versus-host responses after intestinal transplantation. The repertoire was sequenced with immunoSEQ multiplex PCR; TCRdb's copy has only in-frame clones and lacks some. Of nearly 100,000 clones in the sample, over 75% were seen once. Sequenced material: PBMCs, taken 453 days after intestinal transplant. These receptor sequences come from a human patient who received an intestinal transplant, so some T cells may come from the graft donor.

V is TRBV5-1 and J is TRBJ1-4, with D possibly being TRBD1 (5 bases). The CDR3 is made up of 13 amino acids. CDR1 is SGHRS, CDR2 YFSETQ, per germline. Between the trimmed V and J ends, which lost 4 bases and 6 bases, there was a span of 10 bases. The CDR3 DNA is TGCGCCAGCAGCGTCGGACAAGATGAAAAACTGTTTTTT. This gives the protein CASSVGQDEKLFF.

The chain uses TRBV27 and TRBJ1-5; D is undetermined. With 3 bases removed from V and 3 bases from J, the gap between germline ends came to 12 bases. The CDR3 spans 15 residues. Per the germline V gene, CDR1 is MNHEY and CDR2 is SMNVEV (reference sequence). Here the CDR3 DNA reads TGTGCCAGCAGTTTTACCGGGAACCTCAATCAGCCCCAGCATTTT. This encodes CASSFTGNLNQPQHF.

The chain combines TRBV5-6 with TRBJ2-5, with a tentative D call TRBD2 (5 bases). The CDR3 extends over 13 amino acids. Per germline, CDR1 SGHDT and CDR2 YYEEEE. Trimming left V 0 bases short and J 7 bases short, with 10 bases between. The CDR3 here is CASSLGGPGTQYF. CDR3 coding DNA: TGTGCCAGCAGCTTGGGAGGGCCGGGGACCCAGTACTTC.

J is TRBJ2-3 and V is TRBV23-1, with unresolved D. TRBV23-1 is an ORF, and what it does is uncertain. This CDR3 region has 12 residues. The V gene lost 7 bases and the J gene lost 5 bases, with 10 bases spanning the gap. The CDR3 region is CASTPHRDTQYF. For the CDR3, the DNA is TGCGCCAGCACTCCCCACAGAGATACGCAGTATTTT.

The chain combines TRBV13 with TRBJ1-1; 8 bases fit TRBD1. The junction had 3 bases not matched to a gene; V was cut back by 5 bases and J by 4 bases. The CDR3 is 13 amino acids. Germline V gene data show CDR1 as PRHDT and CDR2 as FYEKMQ (reference sequence). The CDR3 is CASSGTGGTEAFF. The CDR3 DNA sequence: TGTGCCAGCAGCGGTACAGGGGGCACTGAAGCTTTCTTT.

The chain joins TRBV7-9 to TRBJ1-1, with TRBD1 identical over 9 bases. The junction had 16 bases not matched to a gene; V was cut back by 9 bases and J by 11 bases. CDR1 SEHNR and CDR2 FQNEAQ come from the germline V gene (reference sequence). The CDR3 is 14 residues long. The CDR3 nucleotides are TGTGCCAGTTCGCTGACAGGGGGTACGGCGAATGCTTTCTTT. It is translated as CASSLTGGTANAFF.

The V call is TRBV5-1, the J call TRBJ2-7; weak D call: TRBD2 (5 bases). From germline, CDR1 is SGHRS and CDR2 YFSETQ. V was pared by 0 bases and J by 6 bases, with 16 bases between. CDR3 length equals 15 residues. CDR3: CASSLEPSFWGEQYF. The CDR3 DNA sequence: TGCGCCAGCAGCTTGGAGCCTAGCTTTTGGGGCGAGCAGTACTTC.

The V gene is TRBV2, the J gene TRBJ2-5, with TRBD2 matching over 10 bases. J gave up 3 bases and V 7 bases, and 11 bases lay outside the gene matches. The CDR3 spans 16 residues. Germline lookup yields CDR1 SNHLY and CDR2 FYNNEI. The CDR3 loop reads CASTLGALAGEETQYF. In DNA, the CDR3 is TGTGCCAGCACCCTGGGGGCTCTAGCGGGGGAAGAGACCCAGTACTTC. Full variable domain (missing parts from reference TRBV2 and TRBJ2-5): EPEVTQTPSHQVTQMGQEVILRCVPISNHLYFYWYRQILGQKVEFLVSFYNNEISEKSEIFDDQFSVERPDGSNFTLKIRSTKLEDSAMYFCASTLGALAGEETQYFGPGTRLLVL.

A single count supports this clone. The chain is built from TRBV18 and TRBJ2-7; D remains unclear. V lost 0 bases and J lost 5, with 8 bases in between. CDR1 is KGHSH, CDR2 LQKENI, per germline. The CDR3 is made up of 13 amino acids. The CDR3 here is CASSPPGLDEQYF. The CDR3 DNA is TGTGCCAGCTCACCACCGGGTCTGGACGAGCAGTACTTC.

This chain uses TRBV6-5 with TRBJ1-6; the D gene is possibly TRBD1 (5 bases). V was pared by 6 bases and J by 10 bases, with 16 bases between. CDR1 is MNHEY, CDR2 SVGAGI, per germline. The CDR3 runs to 14 residues. The CDR3 region is CASRPQGERSPLHF. The CDR3 nucleotides read TGTGCCAGCAGACCCCAGGGAGAAAGGTCACCCCTCCACTTT.

This clone occurred many times. The genes are TRBV6-4 and TRBJ1-1, with no clear D. Between the trimmed V and J ends, which lost 0 bases and 6 bases, there was a span of 11 bases. This CDR3 contains 14 residues. In germline, CDR1 is MRHNA, CDR2 SNTAGT. The CDR3 DNA is TGTGCCAGCAGTGACTCCACGGTACCGGCTGAAGCTTTCTTT. This encodes CASSDSTVPAEAFF.

Remarks on this clone: Other nucleotide sequences from this sample produce the same CDR3. V and J are TRBV7-3 and TRBJ2-3; 9 nucleotides match TRBD2. Germline trimming cut 5 bases from V and 5 bases from J; bases unmatched to any gene: 11. Germline CDR1 and CDR2: SGHTA and FQGTGA. The length of the CDR3 is 16 residues. The CDR3 spells CASSLGVSGGQDTQYF. CDR3 DNA: TGTGCCAGCAGCCTAGGGGTTAGCGGGGGTCAAGATACGCAGTATTTT. Combining the CDR3 with reference TRBV7-3 and TRBJ2-3 gives the whole variable domain GAGVSQTPSNKVTEKGKYVELRCDPISGHTALYWYRQSLGQGPEFLIYFQGTGAADDSGLPNDRFFAVRPEGSVSTLKIQRTERGDSAVYLCASSLGVSGGQDTQYFGPGTRLTVL.

This chain joins TRBV5-1 and TRBJ2-3; tentatively, D is TRBD1 or TRBD2 (5 bases each). The germline CDR1 and CDR2 sequences are SGHRS and YFSETQ. CDR3 size: 13 residues. The germline V and J ends were trimmed by 3 bases and 4 bases, with 9 bases remaining between them. The CDR3 sequence: CASSSRGADTQYF. In DNA, the CDR3 is TGCGCCAGCAGCTCTCGGGGCGCAGATACGCAGTATTTT. Combining the CDR3 with reference TRBV5-1 and TRBJ2-3 gives the whole variable domain KAGVTQTPRYLIKTRGQQVTLSCSPISGHRSVSWYQQTPGQGLQFLFEYFSETQRNKGNFPGRFSGRQFSNSRSEMNVSTLELGDSALYLCASSSRGADTQYFGPGTRLTVL.

The J gene is TRBJ1-3, the V gene TRBV6-5; D remains ambiguous. The V gene's germline CDR1 is MNHEY and CDR2 SVGAGI. The CDR3 extends over 13 amino acids. V lost 6 bases and J lost 0, with 6 bases in between. This CDR3 is CASRGSSGNTIYF. Here the CDR3 DNA reads TGTGCCAGCAGGGGTAGCTCTGGAAACACCATATATTTT.

The chain uses TRBV7-3 and TRBJ2-3; D gene uncertain. Trimming removed 2 bases at V and 6 bases at J, with 12 bases between. CDR3 length: 14 residues. Germline V CDR1 and CDR2: SGHTA, FQGTGA. CDR3 region: CASSLGLEGDTQYF. The DNA for the CDR3 is TGTGCCAGCAGCTTAGGTCTCGAAGGGGATACGCAGTATTTT.

The chain employs TRBV13 and TRBJ2-7, with TRBD2 matching over 9 bases. CDR1 is PRHDT, CDR2 FYEKMQ, per germline (reference sequence). J was trimmed by 4 bases and V by 5 bases; bases with no gene match: 9. CDR3 size: 15 residues. The CDR3: CASSPPRGGGYEQYF. In DNA, the CDR3 is TGTGCCAGCAGCCCCCCGCGGGGGGGCGGGTACGAGCAGTACTTC.

The rearrangement links TRBV4-1 to TRBJ2-7; D not certain. Germline values: CDR1 MGHRA, CDR2 YSYEKL. V dropped 4 bases and J dropped 3 bases, with 13 bases sitting between them. The length of the CDR3 is 14 residues. The CDR3 region is CASSLSDWGYEQYF. DNA for the CDR3: TGCGCCAGCAGCCTCTCGGATTGGGGCTACGAGCAGTACTTC.

The rearrangement links TRBV7-9 to TRBJ1-1, with D possibly TRBD1 on 5 matching bases. The germline V and J ends were trimmed by 8 bases and 4 bases, with 17 bases remaining between them. The CDR3 spans 14 residues. The germline V gene encodes CDR1 SEHNR and CDR2 FQNEAQ (reference sequence). The CDR3 region is CASAQVRDATEAFF. CDR3 coding DNA: TGTGCCAGCGCCCAGGTCCGGGACGCCACTGAAGCTTTCTTT.

The chain carries TRBV11-3 and TRBJ1-1, with 7 bases aligning to TRBD1. Germline V gives CDR1 SGHNT, CDR2 YENEEA. Trimming at V came to 4 bases and at J to 2 bases, leaving 7 bases not matched to a gene. CDR3 length: 15 amino acids. The chain's CDR3 is CASSYHTGENTEAFF. The CDR3 coding sequence is TGTGCCAGCAGCTACCATACAGGGGAAAACACTGAAGCTTTCTTT.

The gene calls are TRBV6-1 and TRBJ1-2; the D is unclear. Trimming removed 8 bases from V and 4 bases from J, with 8 bases in between. The germline V gene encodes CDR1 MNHNS and CDR2 SASEGT. This CDR3 has 11 residues. CDR3: CASAVGYGYTF. The CDR3 nucleotides are TGTGCCAGCGCGGTTGGCTATGGCTACACCTTC.

The J gene is TRBJ2-7, the V gene TRBV7-2; D possibly corresponds to TRBD1 (5 bases). Trimming took off 3 bases at V and 3 bases at J, with 6 bases between the two ends. Germline assignment: CDR1 SGHTA and CDR2 FQGNSA. There are 12 residues in the CDR3. The CDR3 loop reads CASSLTVYEQYF. The CDR3, as DNA: TGTGCCAGCAGCTTGACAGTCTACGAGCAGTACTTC.

This clone was seen a single time. Sequence at one end of the junction differs from germline and may be a read error. This CDR3 is also generated by other DNA sequences in the sample. V and J are TRBV5-6 and TRBJ1-5; the D gene is possibly TRBD1 (6 bases). CDR1 is SGHDT, CDR2 YYEEEE, per germline. CDR3 size: 16 residues. CDR3 DNA: TGCGCCAGCAGCCTTGGGGGGGGCGCATCTAATCAGCCCCAGCATTTT. This codes for CASSLGGGASNQPQHF.

The chain links TRBV19 to TRBJ1-3; D gene unclear. Germline values: CDR1 LNHDA, CDR2 SQIVND (reference sequence). The CDR3 has 12 residues. Trimming stripped 5 bases from V and 8 bases from J, with 10 bases between. The CDR3 protein is CASSSTGHTIYF. CDR3 DNA: TGTGCCAGTAGTTCGACCGGGCACACCATATATTTT.

The count of this clone is one. The chain links TRBV4-1 to TRBJ2-7; weak D call: TRBD1 (6 bases). V shed 0 bases and J shed 2 bases, with 14 bases lying between them. The CDR3 consists of 16 residues. Germline loops: CDR1 MGHRA, CDR2 YSYEKL. DNA for the CDR3: TGCGCCAGCAGCCAAGACCCCGGACAGCGACCCTACGAGCAGTACTTC. Translation: CASSQDPGQRPYEQYF.